A single sample gave rise to the 7 T cell receptor beta chains below, sequenced in a study of molecular identifiers for immune sequencing clone quantification (dated by TCRdb to the late 2010s). Preparation of the library involved PCR. The instrument was a NextSeq 500. Starting from the raw public reads, TCRdb applied fastp trimming at Q25, assembled clones with MiXCR and retained in-frame beta chains. CDR3 protein sequences are deduplicated, and each keeps its most common genes and DNA. This sample gives about 630,000 distinct CDR3 sequences in total; 25% of them show up just once. Together, the top ten hold 0.7% to 0.95% of the sample. The sequenced material came from naive CD8+ T cells from blood, with Jurkat cell RNA spiked in. The cell subset or site label of this sample denotes: FACS-sorted CD8+CD4-CCR7+CD45RA+ naive T cells. All receptors derive from a human donor in good health. Some libraries in this study had Jurkat cell RNA spiked in.

With regard to this clonotype: A clone one base away is much larger, so this may be a read error. This sequence joins TRBV19 and TRBJ2-2; maybe TRBD2 (5 bases). Germline V lookup: CDR1 LNHDA, CDR2 SQIVND (reference sequence). The CDR3 loop spans 16 amino acids. V lost 3 bases and J lost 4, with 15 bases in between. CDR3 amino acids: CASSIQRYGGTGELFF. CDR3 DNA: TGTGCCAGTAGTATCCAAAGATACGGAGGCACCGGGGAGCTGTTTTTT. The full variable domain, in which reference TRBV19 and TRBJ2-2 provide the parts outside the CDR3, is DGGITQSPKYLFRKEGQNVTLSCEQNLNHDAMYWYRQDPGQGLRLIYYSQIVNDFQKGDIAEGYSVSREKKESFPLTVTSAQKNPTAFYLCASSIQRYGGTGELFFGEGSRLTVL.

This clonotype was seen more than once but under ten times. The CDR3 here is CASSQDLGVLAVAGELFF. CDR3 coding DNA: TGCGCCAGCAGCCAAGATCTTGGAGTGCTAGCGGTAGCCGGGGAGCTGTTTTTT. The genes are TRBV4-1 and TRBJ2-2; 7 positions agree with TRBD2. The CDR3 loop spans 18 amino acids. The J segment lost 6 bases and the V segment lost 0 bases, leaving 13 bases of the junction unmatched. Per the germline V gene, CDR1 is MGHRA and CDR2 is YSYEKL.

This clonotype was counted between two and nine times. The rearrangement links TRBV7-9 to TRBJ1-2; D not resolved. This CDR3 spans 13 amino acids. The V gene's germline CDR1 is SEHNR and CDR2 FQNEAQ (reference sequence). Trimming stripped 2 bases from V and 8 bases from J, with 12 bases between. DNA of the CDR3: TGTGCCAGCAGCTTAATGGAGGTCCAGGGCTACACCTTC. This translates into CASSLMEVQGYTF.

In its sample, this clonotype was seen many times. This chain uses TRBV5-6 with TRBJ1-5; D might be TRBD1 (6 bases). Germline loops: CDR1 SGHDT, CDR2 YYEEEE. V lost 3 bases, J lost 6 bases, and 13 bases lay in between. CDR3 size: 14 residues. CDR3 nucleotide sequence: TGTGCCAGCAGCTCTCACAGGGTGTCTCAGCCCCAGCATTTT. It codes for CASSSHRVSQPQHF.

About this clonotype itself: This clone may be a read error of a much larger clone one base away. This chain links TRBV29-1 with TRBJ2-7; D is unclear. CDR1 and CDR2 (germline): SQVTM, ANQGSEA. The CDR3 loop spans 14 amino acids. CDR3 residues: CCVEIVADSYEQYF. CDR3 DNA sequence: TGCTGCGTTGAAATCGTGGCAGACTCCTACGAGCAGTACTTC.

V usage is TRBV27 and J usage is TRBJ2-7; a weak D match, TRBD2 (7 bases). The CDR3 loop spans 14 amino acids. Germline V lookup: CDR1 MNHEY, CDR2 SMNVEV (reference sequence). V lost 8 bases and J lost 4, with 18 bases in between. Written as DNA, the CDR3 is TGTGCCAGCCGAGTGAGGGGGAGGGTATACGAGCAGTACTTC. It specifies CASRVRGRVYEQYF.

Concerning this clonotype: The junction departs from germline at one end; a sequencing error may be responsible. In DNA, the CDR3 is TGCGCCAGCGGCCAAGAGACTCGCGGACAGAGAGACACAGATACGCAGTATTTT. Translation: CASGQETRGQRDTDTQYF. The chain is built from TRBV4-1 and TRBJ2-3, with D possibly TRBD1 on 6 matching bases. This CDR3 is 18 amino acids long. Looked up from germline, CDR1 is MGHRA and CDR2 is YSYEKL.